A selection of T cell receptor beta chains follows, all from one sample in a study of CD4 T cells in relation to SARS-CoV-2 and coronaviruses. No antigen is known for these receptors. TCRdb's table, derived via immunoSEQ multiplex PCR, lists solely in-frame clones and lacks some. The repertoire holds about 29,000 clones, more than 75% seen once, with approximately 16% in the top ten. The material sequenced was CD4+ T cells from PBMCs, cultured in vitro. The origin of the receptors is a human donor in good health. Each CDR3 is given with its conserved first and last residue. A D gene is named only where the DNA matches it firmly. The size field is filled for only some rows; it gives once, few, many or a size class.

v_gene: TRBV3-1/TRBV3-2
abundance: -
j_gene: TRBJ2-3
d_gene: -
len: 15
CDR3nt: TGTGCCAGCAGCTCGAACCTTTTTAGCACAGATACGCAGTATTTT
CDR3aa: CASSSNLFSTDTQYF

v_gene: TRBV9
abundance: -
j_gene: TRBJ1-6
d_gene: -
len: 18
CDR3nt: TGTGCCAGCAGCCCCGAGGGCAGAGGGGTTTCCTATAATTCACCCCTCCACTTT
CDR3aa: CASSPEGRGVSYNSPLHF

v_gene: TRBV3-1/TRBV3-2
abundance: -
j_gene: TRBJ1-4
d_gene: -
len: 13
CDR3nt: TGTGCCAGCAGCCAAGGGACATTGGAAAAACTGTTTTTT
CDR3aa: CASSQGTLEKLFF

v_gene: TRBV4-3
abundance: few
j_gene: TRBJ2-6
d_gene: -
len: 16
CDR3nt: TGCGCCAGCAGCCAGCAGGAAAGCTCTGGGGCCAACGTCCTGACTTTC
CDR3aa: CASSQQESSGANVLTF

v_gene: TRBV6-5
abundance: -
j_gene: TRBJ2-7
d_gene: TRBD2
len: 14
CDR3nt: TGTGCCGCCTCATCGGGGGGACCCGCCGGCGAGCAGTACTTC
CDR3aa: CAASSGGPAGEQYF

v_gene: TRBV12-3/TRBV12-4
abundance: once
j_gene: TRBJ1-6
d_gene: -
len: 13
CDR3nt: TGTGCCAGCAGTCCCGCGGAGGGCTCACCCCTCCACTTT
CDR3aa: CASSPAEGSPLHF

v_gene: TRBV4-3
abundance: -
j_gene: TRBJ2-5
d_gene: TRBD1
len: 16
CDR3nt: TGCGCCAGCAGCCAAGAAGGACACTACAGGGGGGACACCCAGTACTTC
CDR3aa: CASSQEGHYRGDTQYF

v_gene: TRBV10-3
abundance: -
j_gene: TRBJ2-5
d_gene: -
len: 14
CDR3nt: TGTGCCATCAGTGAGTTTGAGTACCAAGAGACCCAGTACTTC
CDR3aa: CAISEFEYQETQYF

v_gene: TRBV2
abundance: -
j_gene: TRBJ1-2
d_gene: -
len: 12
CDR3nt: TGTGCCAGCAGTCCGGCCGGTTATGGCTACACCTTC
CDR3aa: CASSPAGYGYTF

v_gene: TRBV6-4
abundance: -
j_gene: TRBJ2-6
d_gene: -
len: 12
CDR3nt: TGTGCCAGCAGCCCTGGGGCCAACGTCCTGACTTTC
CDR3aa: CASSPGANVLTF

v_gene: TRBV5-3
abundance: -
j_gene: TRBJ1-6
d_gene: TRBD1
len: 18
CDR3nt: TGTGCCAGAAGAGGGACAGCGATAAATTCCTCCTATAATTCACCCCTCCACTTT
CDR3aa: CARRGTAINSSYNSPLHF

v_gene: TRBV5-1
abundance: -
j_gene: TRBJ2-7
d_gene: -
len: 13
CDR3nt: TGCGCCAGCAGCTCCGGGGTCCGCCAGGAGCAGTACTTC
CDR3aa: CASSSGVRQEQYF

v_gene: TRBV29-1
abundance: few
j_gene: TRBJ1-4
d_gene: TRBD1
len: 13
CDR3nt: TGCAGCGTTTCCGGACAGGGGGGTGAAAAACTGTTTTTT
CDR3aa: CSVSGQGGEKLFF

v_gene: TRBV5-1
abundance: once
j_gene: TRBJ2-7
d_gene: -
len: 12
CDR3nt: TGCGCCAGCAGCTTGATCGGGGGCGAGCAGTACTTC
CDR3aa: CASSLIGGEQYF

v_gene: TRBV6-5
abundance: -
j_gene: TRBJ2-3
d_gene: TRBD2
len: 15
CDR3nt: TGTGCCAGCAGGGACCCGGGAGGGAGAGGAGATACGCAGTATTTT
CDR3aa: CASRDPGGRGDTQYF

v_gene: TRBV7-9
abundance: few
j_gene: TRBJ2-1
d_gene: -
len: 14
CDR3nt: TGTGCCAGCAGTTTTCCGGGGTACTACAATGAGCAGTTCTTC
CDR3aa: CASSFPGYYNEQFF

v_gene: TRBV5-1
abundance: -
j_gene: TRBJ1-3
d_gene: TRBD1
len: 15
CDR3nt: TGCGCCAGCAGCCCGGGACAGAGCTCTGGAAACACCATATATTTT
CDR3aa: CASSPGQSSGNTIYF

v_gene: TRBV3-1/TRBV3-2
abundance: once
j_gene: TRBJ2-5
d_gene: -
len: 14
CDR3nt: TGTGCCAGCAGCCAAGATCAAGGGAGGCAGACCCAGTACTTC
CDR3aa: CASSQDQGRQTQYF

v_gene: TRBV11-2
abundance: -
j_gene: TRBJ2-7
d_gene: -
len: 16
CDR3nt: TGTGCCAGCAGCTTGTCGACAGGCCACAGATACTACGAGCAGTACTTC
CDR3aa: CASSLSTGHRYYEQYF

v_gene: TRBV6-6
abundance: -
j_gene: TRBJ1-1
d_gene: -
len: 13
CDR3nt: TGTGCCAGCAGACTAGGGGGTTACGCTGAAGCTTTCTTT
CDR3aa: CASRLGGYAEAFF

v_gene: TRBV6-5
abundance: -
j_gene: TRBJ2-7
d_gene: TRBD1
len: 13
CDR3nt: TGTGCCACCTTGGGACAGGGGTTGTGGGAGCAGTACTTC
CDR3aa: CATLGQGLWEQYF

v_gene: TRBV5-6
abundance: few
j_gene: TRBJ2-1
d_gene: -
len: 13
CDR3nt: TGTGCCAGCAGCCCGGGACACTACAATGAGCAGTTCTTC
CDR3aa: CASSPGHYNEQFF

v_gene: TRBV19
abundance: -
j_gene: TRBJ2-2
d_gene: -
len: 13
CDR3nt: TGTGCCAGTAGTAGCAGGGTTTCCGGGGAGCTGTTTTTT
CDR3aa: CASSSRVSGELFF

v_gene: TRBV19
abundance: -
j_gene: TRBJ2-7
d_gene: TRBD2
len: 13
CDR3nt: TGTGCCAGTAGAGCGGGGGAAGTCTACGAGCAGTACTTC
CDR3aa: CASRAGEVYEQYF

v_gene: TRBV11-2
abundance: -
j_gene: TRBJ1-1
d_gene: -
len: 14
CDR3nt: TGTGCCAGCAGCTTAGTTGGGCCGAACACTGAAGCTTTCTTT
CDR3aa: CASSLVGPNTEAFF

v_gene: TRBV2
abundance: -
j_gene: TRBJ2-5
d_gene: -
len: 11
CDR3nt: TGTGCCAGCAGTGCACAAGAGACCCAGTACTTC
CDR3aa: CASSAQETQYF

v_gene: TRBV4-3
abundance: few
j_gene: TRBJ1-5
d_gene: -
len: 15
CDR3nt: TGCGCCAGCAGCCAAGAGTACAGGGGCAATCAGCCCCAGCATTTT
CDR3aa: CASSQEYRGNQPQHF

v_gene: TRBV28
abundance: -
j_gene: TRBJ1-5
d_gene: TRBD1
len: 15
CDR3nt: TGTGCCAGCAGTTTCCGGGACAGGGATCTTGGGCCCCAGCATTTT
CDR3aa: CASSFRDRDLGPQHF

v_gene: TRBV2
abundance: -
j_gene: TRBJ2-3
d_gene: -
len: 14
CDR3nt: TGTGCCAGCAGTGATGTGCGGATCACAGATACGCAGTATTTT
CDR3aa: CASSDVRITDTQYF

v_gene: TRBV5-1
abundance: -
j_gene: TRBJ2-5
d_gene: TRBD2
len: 15
CDR3nt: TGCGCCAGCAGCGGACTAGCGGGGGGGCAAGAGACCCAGTACTTC
CDR3aa: CASSGLAGGQETQYF

v_gene: TRBV13
abundance: once
j_gene: TRBJ2-7
d_gene: -
len: 14
CDR3nt: TGTGCCAGCAGCCAACGGACCGTCTCCTACGAGCAGTACTTC
CDR3aa: CASSQRTVSYEQYF

v_gene: TRBV9
abundance: -
j_gene: TRBJ2-7
d_gene: TRBD1
len: 13
CDR3nt: TGTGCCAGCAGCGGGGACAGGGGGAGGGAGCAGTACTTC
CDR3aa: CASSGDRGREQYF

v_gene: TRBV29-1
abundance: -
j_gene: TRBJ1-1
d_gene: -
len: 13
CDR3nt: TGCAGCGTCGGATCAACCATGAACACTGAAGCTTTCTTT
CDR3aa: CSVGSTMNTEAFF

v_gene: TRBV7-9
abundance: -
j_gene: TRBJ1-1
d_gene: TRBD1
len: 14
CDR3nt: TGTGCCAGCAGCTCGGGACAGGGGGCTTCTGAAGCTTTCTTT
CDR3aa: CASSSGQGASEAFF

v_gene: TRBV7-9
abundance: -
j_gene: TRBJ2-5
d_gene: -
len: 12
CDR3nt: TGTGCCAGCAGCTTAGATGCGGGGTCCCAGTACTTC
CDR3aa: CASSLDAGSQYF

v_gene: TRBV10-3
abundance: -
j_gene: TRBJ1-6
d_gene: -
len: 17
CDR3nt: TGTGCCATCAGTGAGGACACCCTTAGCTCCTATAATTCACCCCTCCACTTT
CDR3aa: CAISEDTLSSYNSPLHF

v_gene: TRBV2
abundance: -
j_gene: TRBJ1-4
d_gene: -
len: 15
CDR3nt: TGTGCCAGCCTTAAGGGAAAGGCAACTAATGAAAAACTGTTTTTT
CDR3aa: CASLKGKATNEKLFF

v_gene: TRBV5-6
abundance: -
j_gene: TRBJ1-1
d_gene: TRBD1
len: 14
CDR3nt: TGTGCCAGCAGCTTGTTCACACTACAGGGGGAAGCTTTCTTT
CDR3aa: CASSLFTLQGEAFF

v_gene: TRBV5-1
abundance: -
j_gene: TRBJ1-2
d_gene: TRBD1
len: 14
CDR3nt: TGCGCCAGCAGGTTGACAGGGGGACGATATGGCTACACCTTC
CDR3aa: CASRLTGGRYGYTF

v_gene: TRBV4-1
abundance: few
j_gene: TRBJ1-6
d_gene: -
len: 17
CDR3nt: TGCGCCAGCAGCCAAGCCGACCGGGGACTGCCAAATTCACCCCTCCACTTT
CDR3aa: CASSQADRGLPNSPLHF

v_gene: TRBV7-9
abundance: once
j_gene: TRBJ1-4
d_gene: -
len: 17
CDR3nt: TGTGCCAGCAGCTTAGAGGGGACGCTTACAACTAATGAAAAACTGTTTTTT
CDR3aa: CASSLEGTLTTNEKLFF

v_gene: TRBV4-2
abundance: -
j_gene: TRBJ2-3
d_gene: TRBD1
len: 15
CDR3nt: TGTGCCAGCAGCCACGACAGGGGGCAAGCAGATACGCAGTATTTT
CDR3aa: CASSHDRGQADTQYF

v_gene: TRBV7-6
abundance: -
j_gene: TRBJ2-5
d_gene: -
len: 15
CDR3nt: TGTGCCAGCAGACGACCCGGGACTTTAGAGGAGACCCAGTACTTC
CDR3aa: CASRRPGTLEETQYF

v_gene: TRBV7-2
abundance: -
j_gene: TRBJ1-1
d_gene: -
len: 15
CDR3nt: TGTGCCAGCAGCTGGACCCGGGGGGGGAACACTGAAGCTTTCTTT
CDR3aa: CASSWTRGGNTEAFF

v_gene: TRBV30
abundance: -
j_gene: TRBJ2-1
d_gene: TRBD2
len: 11
CDR3nt: TGTGCCTGGAGCGGGAGGAATGAGCAGTTCTTC
CDR3aa: CAWSGRNEQFF

v_gene: TRBV24-1
abundance: -
j_gene: TRBJ2-1
d_gene: -
len: 12
CDR3nt: TGTGCCACCAGTGAATCCCTGGGTGAGCAGTTCTTC
CDR3aa: CATSESLGEQFF

v_gene: TRBV6-6
abundance: -
j_gene: TRBJ1-3
d_gene: -
len: 16
CDR3nt: TGTGCCAGCAGTTCCACTCGGTCTCCTGAGGGAAACACCATATATTTT
CDR3aa: CASSSTRSPEGNTIYF

v_gene: TRBV5-1
abundance: -
j_gene: TRBJ2-3
d_gene: -
len: 16
CDR3nt: TGCGCCAGCAGCTTGGGGCAGTTAACCGGCACAGATACGCAGTATTTT
CDR3aa: CASSLGQLTGTDTQYF

v_gene: TRBV3-1/TRBV3-2
abundance: -
j_gene: TRBJ1-3
d_gene: TRBD1
len: 16
CDR3nt: TGTGCCAGCAGCCTCGGACAGGGACGATCTGGAAACACCATATATTTT
CDR3aa: CASSLGQGRSGNTIYF

v_gene: TRBV6-5
abundance: -
j_gene: TRBJ2-7
d_gene: -
len: 14
CDR3nt: TGTGCCAGCAGTTACTCGCGGTCGGATTACGAGCAGTACTTC
CDR3aa: CASSYSRSDYEQYF

v_gene: TRBV9
abundance: -
j_gene: TRBJ1-1
d_gene: -
len: 14
CDR3nt: TGTGCCAGCAGCGTAGGGGGAAGGAACACTGAAGCTTTCTTT
CDR3aa: CASSVGGRNTEAFF

v_gene: TRBV27
abundance: -
j_gene: TRBJ2-3
d_gene: -
len: 13
CDR3nt: TGTGCCAGCGGAAAAAGTAGCACAGATACGCAGTATTTT
CDR3aa: CASGKSSTDTQYF

v_gene: TRBV5-1
abundance: -
j_gene: TRBJ2-3
d_gene: TRBD2
len: 15
CDR3nt: TGCGCCAGCAGTTCCCTAGCGGGACGCACAGATACGCAGTATTTT
CDR3aa: CASSSLAGRTDTQYF

v_gene: TRBV7-9
abundance: -
j_gene: TRBJ2-3
d_gene: -
len: 13
CDR3nt: TGTGCCAGCAGCTCCGGTAGCACAGATACGCAGTATTTT
CDR3aa: CASSSGSTDTQYF

v_gene: TRBV6-6
abundance: few
j_gene: TRBJ1-2
d_gene: -
len: 18
CDR3nt: TGTGCCAGCAGTCGGACCTCAAGCCCTAGTCCGACTAACTATGGCTACACCTTC
CDR3aa: CASSRTSSPSPTNYGYTF